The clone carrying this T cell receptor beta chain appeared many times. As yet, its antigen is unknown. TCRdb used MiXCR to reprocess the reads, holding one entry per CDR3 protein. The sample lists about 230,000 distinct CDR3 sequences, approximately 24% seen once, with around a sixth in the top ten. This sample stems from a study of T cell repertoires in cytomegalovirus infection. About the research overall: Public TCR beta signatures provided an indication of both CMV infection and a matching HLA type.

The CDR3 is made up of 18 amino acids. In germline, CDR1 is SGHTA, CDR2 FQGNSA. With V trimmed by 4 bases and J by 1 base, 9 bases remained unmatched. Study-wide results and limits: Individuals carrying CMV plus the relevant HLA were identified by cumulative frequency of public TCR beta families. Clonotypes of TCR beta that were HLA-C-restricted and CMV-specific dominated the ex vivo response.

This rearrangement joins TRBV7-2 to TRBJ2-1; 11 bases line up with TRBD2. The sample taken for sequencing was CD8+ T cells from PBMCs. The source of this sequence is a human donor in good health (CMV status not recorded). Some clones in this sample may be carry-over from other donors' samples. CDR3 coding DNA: TGTGCCAGCAGCTCCCGCTCCGGACTAGCGGGTTCCTACAATGAGCAGTTCTTC. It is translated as CASSSRSGLAGSYNEQFF.